The clone carrying this TCR beta chain was counted ten times or more. Its cognate antigen is unknown. The authors reverse transcribed all of the isolated RNA, so sequencing captured expressed TCRB transcripts. Sequencing used immunoSEQ multiplex PCR; TCRdb keeps in-frame clones, though not all of them. The sample consists of 150,000 to 200,000 clones, about 9% of them appearing once. The data are from a study of beta chain features in type 1 diabetes. At the level of the study: The examined sorted cells totaled under 120 million across samples.

Study-wide results and limits: TCRB CDR3s were moderately but significantly shorter in Type 1 diabetes patients in all four CD4+ subsets.

From germline, CDR1 is SGHTA and CDR2 FQGNSA. The CDR3 totals 14 residues. Trimming took off 1 base at V and 4 bases at J, with 9 bases between the two ends. The chain joins TRBV7-2 to TRBJ2-3; perhaps TRBD1 as D (6 bases). The sequence was collected from a woman under 40 with type 1 diabetes. The sequenced sample was central memory CD4+ T cells from blood. The chain's CDR3 is CASSLDTGPDTQYF. The DNA for the CDR3 is TGTGCCAGCAGCTTAGATACAGGGCCAGATACGCAGTATTTT.